This T cell receptor beta chain was profiled in a study of OX40 agonist ivuxolimab in advanced cancers. Describing the broader study: Ivuxolimab, which targeted the costimulatory receptor OX40 (CD134), was an agonistic, fully human IgG2 monoclonal antibody. Peripheral TCRbeta sequencing aimed to test whether ivuxolimab altered TCR sequence diversity and caused clonal T-cell expansion. Intravenous ivuxolimab was administered to patients every 2 weeks at six dose levels: 0.01, 0.1, 0.3, 1.5, 3 and 10 mg/kg. Among the roughly 50 dose-escalation patients, around 20 had hepatocellular carcinoma, around 15 melanoma, 9 renal cell carcinoma and 9 head and neck cancer. The paper covers the monotherapy dose-escalation part of the phase I ivuxolimab trial, which included N of about 56 patients. Partial responses occurred in three dose-escalation patients: two with cutaneous melanoma and one with hepatocellular carcinoma. In the dose-escalation cohort, roughly 80% of patients were male, and the mean age was approximately 60 years, with a range of roughly 23 to 85. Patients were allowed to have had prior anti-PD-1, anti-PD-L1 or anti-CTLA-4 therapy, and more than 35% of the dose-escalation patients had been treated with checkpoint inhibitors. Results and caveats for the whole study, not just this receptor: At doses of 0.1 to 3.0 mg/kg, clonal expansion of both CD4+ and CD8+ T cells in blood was seen between baseline and week 6. Low levels of normalized T-cell clonal expansion were also seen in some nonresponding patients. Partial responders in the 0.1-3.0 mg/kg groups had among the lowest normalized peripheral clonal expansion, especially among CD8+ T cells. Antigen specificity was not determined for the clonally expanded peripheral T cells. After ivuxolimab, CD8+ T cells had more expanded clones than CD4+ T cells on average.

Patients with autoimmune disease history or receiving systemic immunosuppression were excluded from the trial. Peripheral blood for TCR sequencing was drawn from every dose cohort at baseline, at cycle 4 day 1 and at cycle 7 day 1. Samples came from an open-label, multicenter, first-in-human phase I dose-escalation trial of ivuxolimab. Adults with locally advanced or metastatic melanoma, renal cell, hepatocellular, or head and neck squamous cell carcinoma were enrolled in the trial. Before TCR sequencing, CD4+ T cells and CD8+ T cells were sorted from peripheral blood as separate populations. About this clone itself: Its specific antigen is unknown. The sample holds no much larger clone one base away, and base qualities are not on file.

To sequence the TCRbeta CDR3 region, genomic DNA was isolated from the sorted cells. The immunoSEQ Assay was used for sequencing of TCRbeta CDR3 regions. TCRdb re-hosts the immuneACCESS table, in-frame sequences only. Its copies lack some clones; in the studies checked, an unresolved V gene accounts for under half of them, and the cause for the rest is not known. Present in this sample are some 82,000 clones, roughly 90% of which were seen just once. The top ten clonotypes cover under 3% of the sample. The source material was CD4+ or CD8+ T cells sorted from blood, sampled in a trial of the OX40 agonist ivuxolimab. The sequence was obtained from an adult with an advanced solid tumor such as melanoma, head and neck, liver or kidney cancer.

The CDR3 protein sequence reads: CAISELSGQGVQYF. The nucleotide sequence reads as follows: TGTGCCATCAGTGAGTTATCGGGACAGGGTGTGCAGTACTTC. This chain joins TRBV10-3 to TRBJ2-7; 9 of the junction bases match TRBD1. CDR1 ENHRY and CDR2 SYGVKD were looked up in the germline V gene. Spanning cysteine to phenylalanine, the CDR3 consists of 14 amino acids. CDR3 DNA is the only sequence kept; it has 42 bases, read in frame from the first base. V loses 1 base at its end and J loses 9 bases; junction bases beyond the gene matches: 7.